This T cell receptor (beta chain) was sequenced for a study of cytomegalovirus exposure and HLA in healthy donors. With 60 Vbeta and 13 Jbeta primers, the PCR was carried out. The repertoire was sequenced with immunoSEQ multiplex PCR; TCRdb's copy has only in-frame clones and lacks some. Its table lists about 200,000 clones. The sequence was collected from a man in his thirties or forties in good health and CMV-seronegative. What was sequenced was PBMCs.

This chain's CDR3 is CASSVTSGGTLETQYF. In nucleotides, the CDR3 is TGTGCCAGTAGTGTAACTAGCGGGGGGACCTTGGAGACCCAGTACTTC. The chain employs TRBV19 and TRBJ2-5; 12 nucleotides agree with TRBD2. Per the germline V gene, CDR1 is LNHDA and CDR2 is SQIVND (reference sequence). The CDR3 contains 16 residues. V lost 5 bases and J lost 5; bases outside the gene matches: 9.